These T cell receptor beta chains were read from a single sample in a study of technical replicates of blood from a handful of donors. TCRdb keeps only in-frame clones here, not all; method: immunoSEQ multiplex PCR. The profile shows 55,000 to 85,000 clones, nearly 98% of them singletons. The sample was T cells isolated from PBMCs. The receptors were gathered from a human donor in good health. The CDR3 runs from the conserved cysteine through the conserved F or W. D genes are given only for firm matches. Only part of the rows carry a size: once, few, many, or a class if the clone is expanded.

j_call: TRBJ1-2
d_call: TRBD1
v_call: TRBV4-1
clone_size: .
cdr3_nt: TGCGCCAGCAGCCTAGAGACAGGGCGTAATGGCTACACCTTC
cdr3_aa: CASSLETGRNGYTF

j_call: TRBJ2-5
d_call: .
v_call: TRBV5-1
clone_size: .
cdr3_nt: TGCGCCAGCAGCTTCGACTTTGGAGAGACCCAGTACTTC
cdr3_aa: CASSFDFGETQYF

j_call: TRBJ2-7
d_call: TRBD2
v_call: TRBV6-5
clone_size: once
cdr3_nt: TGTGCCAGCAGTTACCCAGGACTAGACGAGCAGTACTTC
cdr3_aa: CASSYPGLDEQYF

j_call: TRBJ1-5
d_call: .
v_call: TRBV27
clone_size: .
cdr3_nt: TGTGCCAGCAGCTTCTTGAATCAGCCCCAGCATTTT
cdr3_aa: CASSFLNQPQHF

j_call: TRBJ2-1
d_call: TRBD2
v_call: TRBV9
clone_size: .
cdr3_nt: TGTGCCAGCAGCGTAGCCCTACAGGGACTAGCCAATGAGCAGTTCTTC
cdr3_aa: CASSVALQGLANEQFF

j_call: TRBJ2-5
d_call: TRBD1
v_call: TRBV2
clone_size: .
cdr3_nt: TGTGCCAGCAGTGAAGTGGGGGGACAGGCACAAGAGACCCAGTACTTC
cdr3_aa: CASSEVGGQAQETQYF

j_call: TRBJ2-7
d_call: TRBD2
v_call: TRBV16
clone_size: .
cdr3_nt: TGTGCCAGCAGCCGCGGGGAGGGTGCGGTGTACGAGCAGTACTTC
cdr3_aa: CASSRGEGAVYEQYF

j_call: TRBJ2-7
d_call: TRBD2
v_call: TRBV29-1
clone_size: .
cdr3_nt: TGCAGCGTTGGTGCCGGGACTAGCATTCTGTCTGACGAGCAGTACTTC
cdr3_aa: CSVGAGTSILSDEQYF

j_call: TRBJ1-4
d_call: .
v_call: TRBV7-6
clone_size: once
cdr3_nt: TGTGCCAGCAGCTTTTCGGGGAAAGACCGGTGGGGTAATGAAAAACTGTTTTTT
cdr3_aa: CASSFSGKDRWGNEKLFF

j_call: TRBJ2-5
d_call: TRBD1
v_call: TRBV5-6
clone_size: .
cdr3_nt: TGTGCCAGCAGCCATACCTGGGACAGCAAGTACCAAGAGACCCAGTACTTC
cdr3_aa: CASSHTWDSKYQETQYF

j_call: TRBJ1-2
d_call: TRBD1
v_call: TRBV10-2
clone_size: .
cdr3_nt: TGCGCCAGCAGTGAGTCGATAGGGGGACAGGGGCGTTTTGGCTACACCTTC
cdr3_aa: CASSESIGGQGRFGYTF

j_call: TRBJ2-7
d_call: .
v_call: TRBV5-6
clone_size: .
cdr3_nt: TGTGCCAGCAGCTTCCAGGGTTTGGACCGCCCGCCCTACGAGCAGTACTTC
cdr3_aa: CASSFQGLDRPPYEQYF

j_call: TRBJ2-7
d_call: TRBD1
v_call: TRBV7-9
clone_size: .
cdr3_nt: TGTGCCAGCAGCTCGACAGGGAGACTTTACGAGCAGTACTTC
cdr3_aa: CASSSTGRLYEQYF

j_call: TRBJ1-3
d_call: TRBD1
v_call: TRBV4-1
clone_size: .
cdr3_nt: TGCGCCAGCAGCCAACAGACAGGGCCTGGAAACACCATATATTTT
cdr3_aa: CASSQQTGPGNTIYF

j_call: TRBJ2-7
d_call: TRBD1
v_call: TRBV2
clone_size: .
cdr3_nt: TGTGCCAGCCAAATCGAGGGACAGTCCTCCTACGAGCAGTACTTC
cdr3_aa: CASQIEGQSSYEQYF

j_call: TRBJ1-1
d_call: .
v_call: TRBV10-1
clone_size: .
cdr3_nt: TGCGCCAGCAGTGACAGGGTGGGCACTGAAGCTTTCTTT
cdr3_aa: CASSDRVGTEAFF

j_call: TRBJ1-2
d_call: .
v_call: TRBV6-5
clone_size: .
cdr3_nt: TGTGCCAGCAGTTACTCCCTCGAGGTGTACACCTTC
cdr3_aa: CASSYSLEVYTF

j_call: TRBJ2-3
d_call: .
v_call: TRBV7-9
clone_size: .
cdr3_nt: TGTGCCAGCAGCTTAGGGACGGCGGGAGATACGCAGTATTTT
cdr3_aa: CASSLGTAGDTQYF

j_call: TRBJ2-2
d_call: .
v_call: TRBV28
clone_size: .
cdr3_nt: TGTGCCAGCAGTTTACATGTGGGGGAGCTGTTTTTT
cdr3_aa: CASSLHVGELFF

j_call: TRBJ1-2
d_call: .
v_call: TRBV30
clone_size: .
cdr3_nt: TGTGCCTGGAGTCTTTCAGGGGCTTATGGCTACACCTTC
cdr3_aa: CAWSLSGAYGYTF

j_call: TRBJ1-1
d_call: .
v_call: TRBV14
clone_size: .
cdr3_nt: TGTGCCAGCAGCCAAGAACAGGGAAGGAACACTGAAGCTTTCTTT
cdr3_aa: CASSQEQGRNTEAFF

j_call: TRBJ1-1
d_call: .
v_call: TRBV28
clone_size: .
cdr3_nt: TGTGCCAGCAGCCTGCGGGGAATCGCTGAAGCTTTCTTT
cdr3_aa: CASSLRGIAEAFF

j_call: TRBJ1-6
d_call: .
v_call: TRBV5-6
clone_size: once
cdr3_nt: TGTGCCAGCAGCTTGGCAGGTCAAACGGTTGATTCACCCCTCCACTTT
cdr3_aa: CASSLAGQTVDSPLHF

j_call: TRBJ1-3
d_call: .
v_call: TRBV12-2
clone_size: .
cdr3_nt: TGTGCAAGTCGCCAGCACCCCAGGGACAGGGTATACACCATATATTTT
cdr3_aa: CASRQHPRDRVYTIYF

j_call: TRBJ1-2
d_call: .
v_call: TRBV28
clone_size: .
cdr3_nt: TGTGCCAGCAGTTCCTTAGGGGGCTATGGCTACACCTTC
cdr3_aa: CASSSLGGYGYTF

j_call: TRBJ1-2
d_call: .
v_call: TRBV14
clone_size: .
cdr3_nt: TGTGCCAGCAGCCCCCTGGGGCGGGGGCGAGATTCCCATGGCTACACCTTC
cdr3_aa: CASSPLGRGRDSHGYTF

j_call: TRBJ1-1
d_call: .
v_call: TRBV10-1
clone_size: .
cdr3_nt: TGCGCCAGCAGCAGGGATCCCGGCACTGAAGCTTTCTTT
cdr3_aa: CASSRDPGTEAFF

j_call: TRBJ2-7
d_call: TRBD2
v_call: TRBV30
clone_size: .
cdr3_nt: TGTGCCTGGACCTCCGGGACTAGCGGATACGAGCAGTACTTC
cdr3_aa: CAWTSGTSGYEQYF

j_call: TRBJ2-2
d_call: .
v_call: TRBV5-1
clone_size: .
cdr3_nt: TGCGCCTGCAAGAGGGCGGGGAACACCGGGGAGCTGTTTTTT
cdr3_aa: CACKRAGNTGELFF

j_call: TRBJ2-7
d_call: TRBD2
v_call: TRBV13
clone_size: .
cdr3_nt: TGTGCCAGCAGCTCGGGAGGGGGGTACGAGCAGTACTTC
cdr3_aa: CASSSGGGYEQYF

j_call: TRBJ1-5
d_call: .
v_call: TRBV6-1
clone_size: .
cdr3_nt: TGTGCCAGCAGTGCGACAGTATCTAATCAGCCCCAGCATTTT
cdr3_aa: CASSATVSNQPQHF

j_call: TRBJ1-3
d_call: TRBD1
v_call: TRBV5-1
clone_size: .
cdr3_nt: TGCGCCAGCAGCCACGACAGGGAAGGTGGAAACACCATATATTTT
cdr3_aa: CASSHDREGGNTIYF

j_call: TRBJ1-1
d_call: .
v_call: TRBV5-1
clone_size: .
cdr3_nt: TGCGCCAGCACCGCAGGGGAGGGGACTGAAGCTTTCTTT
cdr3_aa: CASTAGEGTEAFF

j_call: TRBJ2-6
d_call: .
v_call: TRBV7-6
clone_size: .
cdr3_nt: TGTGCCAGCAGCTTATTTCGGGGTGACAACGTCCTGACTTTC
cdr3_aa: CASSLFRGDNVLTF

j_call: TRBJ2-7
d_call: .
v_call: TRBV5-1
clone_size: once
cdr3_nt: TGCGCCAGCAGCTTGGCCCGGGATCCCAGCTACGAGCAGTACTTC
cdr3_aa: CASSLARDPSYEQYF

j_call: TRBJ1-1
d_call: .
v_call: TRBV9
clone_size: .
cdr3_nt: TGTGCCAGCAGCGGAACAGGGCGAAGGTCGGACACTGAAGCTTTCTTT
cdr3_aa: CASSGTGRRSDTEAFF

j_call: TRBJ2-2
d_call: TRBD1
v_call: TRBV9
clone_size: .
cdr3_nt: TGTGCCAGCAGTCGGACAGGGGTGACCGGGGAGCTGTTTTTT
cdr3_aa: CASSRTGVTGELFF

j_call: TRBJ2-1
d_call: .
v_call: TRBV27
clone_size: .
cdr3_nt: TGTGCCAGCAGAGTGGGCCTTTACAATGAGCAGTTCTTC
cdr3_aa: CASRVGLYNEQFF

j_call: TRBJ1-1
d_call: TRBD1
v_call: TRBV2
clone_size: .
cdr3_nt: TGTGCCAGCCGTTTTTCCGACAGGGGGATCACTGAAGCTTTCTTT
cdr3_aa: CASRFSDRGITEAFF

j_call: TRBJ1-2
d_call: TRBD1
v_call: TRBV18
clone_size: .
cdr3_nt: TGTGCCAGCTCACCCCCACAATGGGGACAGGGTTTATATGGCTACACCTTC
cdr3_aa: CASSPPQWGQGLYGYTF

j_call: TRBJ2-7
d_call: TRBD2
v_call: TRBV5-6
clone_size: .
cdr3_nt: TGTGCCAGCAGCTTGGTCCGGGACTCCCGGGGGGACGAGCAGTACTTC
cdr3_aa: CASSLVRDSRGDEQYF

j_call: TRBJ1-1
d_call: TRBD1
v_call: TRBV7-9
clone_size: .
cdr3_nt: TGTGCCAGCAGCGTGGGACAGGGTTTGAACACTGAAGCTTTCTTT
cdr3_aa: CASSVGQGLNTEAFF

j_call: TRBJ1-3
d_call: .
v_call: TRBV5-1
clone_size: .
cdr3_nt: TGCGCCAGCAGCTATCCAGGGTCTGGAAACACCATATATTTT
cdr3_aa: CASSYPGSGNTIYF

j_call: TRBJ2-7
d_call: TRBD1
v_call: TRBV2
clone_size: .
cdr3_nt: TGTGCCAGCAGTGATAGTTGGACAGGGGGCTACGAGCAGTACTTC
cdr3_aa: CASSDSWTGGYEQYF

j_call: TRBJ2-2
d_call: .
v_call: TRBV28
clone_size: .
cdr3_nt: TGTGCCAGCAGTGGACTAAACTTAAACACCGGGGAGCTGTTTTTT
cdr3_aa: CASSGLNLNTGELFF

j_call: TRBJ2-3
d_call: .
v_call: TRBV29-1
clone_size: .
cdr3_nt: TGCAGCGTTGAAGATGTAGGGACAAGCCTCACAGATACGCAGTATTTT
cdr3_aa: CSVEDVGTSLTDTQYF

j_call: TRBJ2-5
d_call: .
v_call: TRBV27
clone_size: .
cdr3_nt: TGTGCCAGCAGTCTAAGCCGGGAGACTAGGAAACAAGAGACCCAGTACTTC
cdr3_aa: CASSLSRETRKQETQYF

j_call: TRBJ1-5
d_call: .
v_call: TRBV21-1
clone_size: .
cdr3_nt: TGTGCCAGCAGCCGACGGGACAGGGGGCGCCTGAGCAATCAGCCCCAGCATTTT
cdr3_aa: CASSRRDRGRLSNQPQHF

j_call: TRBJ1-4
d_call: TRBD1
v_call: TRBV5-4
clone_size: .
cdr3_nt: TGTGCCAGCAGTTTAGGACAGGAGGGTGAAAAACTGTTTTTT
cdr3_aa: CASSLGQEGEKLFF

j_call: TRBJ2-4
d_call: .
v_call: TRBV6-1
clone_size: once
cdr3_nt: TGTGCCAGCACACCCGGGATGCCCCCGGGCATTCAGTACTTC
cdr3_aa: CASTPGMPPGIQYF

j_call: TRBJ2-3
d_call: .
v_call: TRBV7-9
clone_size: .
cdr3_nt: TGTGCCAGCAGCACCCCTGATCTAAACACAGATACGCAGTATTTT
cdr3_aa: CASSTPDLNTDTQYF

j_call: TRBJ2-3
d_call: .
v_call: TRBV28
clone_size: .
cdr3_nt: TGTGCCAGCAGTCTCTTCCCGGTCCAGGGGCATGAAGATACGCAGTATTTT
cdr3_aa: CASSLFPVQGHEDTQYF

j_call: TRBJ2-7
d_call: TRBD1
v_call: TRBV27
clone_size: .
cdr3_nt: TGTGCCAGCACCCGAGGACAGGGGGCCCACGAGCAGTACTTC
cdr3_aa: CASTRGQGAHEQYF

j_call: TRBJ2-1
d_call: .
v_call: TRBV4-1
clone_size: .
cdr3_nt: TGCGCCAGCAGCCAAGCCATGGGGGGGCCAAGCTCCTACAATGAGCAGTTCTTC
cdr3_aa: CASSQAMGGPSSYNEQFF

j_call: TRBJ2-4
d_call: .
v_call: TRBV5-7
clone_size: .
cdr3_nt: TGTGCCAGCAGAGGAGTCCGGGTCGCAGCCAAAAACATTCAGTACTTC
cdr3_aa: CASRGVRVAAKNIQYF

j_call: TRBJ2-3
d_call: TRBD2
v_call: TRBV18
clone_size: .
cdr3_nt: TGTGCCAGCTCACCGCGACTAGCGGACACAGATACGCAGTATTTT
cdr3_aa: CASSPRLADTDTQYF

j_call: TRBJ2-1
d_call: .
v_call: TRBV28
clone_size: .
cdr3_nt: TGTGCCAGCAGTTTAATGACGCAGAAGGGGGATGAGCAGTTCTTC
cdr3_aa: CASSLMTQKGDEQFF

j_call: TRBJ2-3
d_call: TRBD2
v_call: TRBV2
clone_size: .
cdr3_nt: TGTGCCAGCGTGACTAGCACCACAGATACGCAGTATTTT
cdr3_aa: CASVTSTTDTQYF

j_call: TRBJ2-7
d_call: .
v_call: TRBV2
clone_size: .
cdr3_nt: TGTGCCAGCATACAGGATAGCTCCTACGAGCAGTACTTC
cdr3_aa: CASIQDSSYEQYF

j_call: TRBJ2-3
d_call: TRBD2
v_call: TRBV30
clone_size: .
cdr3_nt: TGTGCCTGGAGTACCTCCCTAGCGGTTACAACCCGATTCTCCGCAGATACGCAGTATTTT
cdr3_aa: CAWSTSLAVTTRFSADTQYF